Below are 9 T cell receptor beta chains sequenced from a single sample in a study of blood T cell repertoires in COVID-19. TCRdb's table, derived via immunoSEQ multiplex PCR, lists solely in-frame clones and lacks some. The repertoire holds about 140,000 clones, with roughly four fifths as singletons. The sample was peripheral blood. These receptors were collected from a woman aged 55-75 years with acute or convalescent COVID-19.

This chain links TRBV7-8 with TRBJ1-1; D possibly corresponds to TRBD1 (6 bases). The CDR3 consists of 15 residues. The germline V gene has CDR1 SGHVS and CDR2 FQNEAQ. The ends were cut back, 4 bases at V and 5 bases at J, with 17 bases in the middle. CDR3: CASSSARGGLTEAFF. The CDR3 DNA follows: TGTGCCAGCAGCTCTGCGAGGGGGGGGCTTACTGAAGCTTTCTTT.

This chain joins TRBV18 and TRBJ1-1; D remains ambiguous. V lost 3 bases and J lost 6, with 5 bases in between. Germline loops: CDR1 KGHSH, CDR2 LQKENI. The CDR3 length is 11 residues. CDR3 in amino acids: CASSPRAEAFF. The CDR3, as DNA: TGTGCCAGCTCACCGAGGGCTGAAGCTTTCTTT.

The rearrangement links TRBV29-1 to TRBJ2-7; D possibly corresponds to TRBD2 (6 bases). The V gene lost 6 bases and the J gene lost 0 bases, with 6 bases spanning the gap. The germline CDR1 and CDR2 sequences are SQVTM and ANQGSEA. This CDR3 has 11 residues. CDR3 sequence: CSVGGSYEQYF. The CDR3 DNA follows: TGCAGCGTGGGAGGCTCCTACGAGCAGTACTTC.

This clone was recorded only once. V usage is TRBV28 and J usage is TRBJ2-7; perhaps TRBD1 as D (6 bases). The CDR3 covers 13 residues. CDR1 MDHEN and CDR2 SYDVKM come from the germline V gene. V was cut by 7 bases and J by 2 bases, with 12 bases left in between. The CDR3 coding sequence is TGTGCCAGCATCGGACAGACCCCCTACGAGCAGTACTTC. Residues: CASIGQTPYEQYF.

This chain links TRBV12-3 or TRBV12-4 with TRBJ1-1; D uncertain. This CDR3 is built from 12 residues. Trimming pared 6 bases from V and 0 bases from J, leaving 5 bases between. The CDR3 DNA sequence: TGTGCCAGCAGCACAGTGAACACTGAAGCTTTCTTT. It yields the protein CASSTVNTEAFF.

The rearrangement links TRBV28 to TRBJ1-5; a weak D match, TRBD1 (6 bases). The germline gives CDR1 MDHEN, CDR2 SYDVKM. V was trimmed by 1 base and J by 3 bases, leaving 10 bases between them. This CDR3 comprises 15 residues. CDR3 nucleotides: TGTGCCAGCAGTTTATCACAGGGAAACAATCAGCCCCAGCATTTT. This codes for CASSLSQGNNQPQHF.

The rearrangement uses TRBV25-1 and TRBJ2-3, with TRBD1 matching 7 bases. The CDR3 sequence is 12 residues long. With 9 bases clipped from V and 3 bases from J, the junction kept 3 bases outside the gene matches. In germline, CDR1 is MGHDK, CDR2 SYGVNS. The CDR3 DNA reads as TGTGCCAGTGGGACAGCGACAGATACGCAGTATTTT. Its translation: CASGTATDTQYF. The whole variable domain, remainder taken from reference TRBV25-1 and TRBJ2-3, is EADIYQTPRYLVIGTGKKITLECSQTMGHDKMYWYQQDPGMELHLIHYSYGVNSTEKGDLSSESTVSRIRTEHFPLTLESARPSHTSQYLCASGTATDTQYFGPGTRLTVL.

The chain couples TRBV25-1 to TRBJ1-2, with D perhaps TRBD1 (5 bases). This CDR3 is 13 amino acids long. CDR1 and CDR2 from the germline V gene are MGHDK and SYGVNS. Trimming removed 2 bases at V and 5 bases at J, with 9 bases between. CDR3: CASSERGYYGYTF. CDR3 bases: TGTGCCAGCAGTGAACGGGGGTATTATGGCTACACCTTC.

The chain has TRBV7-3 and TRBJ1-2; 7 bases align to TRBD1. The CDR3 totals 13 residues. V gave up 5 bases and J gave up 4 bases; unmatched junction bases: 4. The germline CDR1 and CDR2 sequences are SGHTA and FQGTGA. The CDR3 DNA follows: TGTGCCAGCAGCGAAGACAGGGTCTATGGCTACACCTTC. Protein sequence: CASSEDRVYGYTF. Full variable domain (remainder filled in from reference TRBV7-3 and TRBJ1-2): GAGVSQTPSNKVTEKGKYVELRCDPISGHTALYWYRQSLGQGPEFLIYFQGTGAADDSGLPNDRFFAVRPEGSVSTLKIQRTERGDSAVYLCASSEDRVYGYTFGSGTRLTVV.